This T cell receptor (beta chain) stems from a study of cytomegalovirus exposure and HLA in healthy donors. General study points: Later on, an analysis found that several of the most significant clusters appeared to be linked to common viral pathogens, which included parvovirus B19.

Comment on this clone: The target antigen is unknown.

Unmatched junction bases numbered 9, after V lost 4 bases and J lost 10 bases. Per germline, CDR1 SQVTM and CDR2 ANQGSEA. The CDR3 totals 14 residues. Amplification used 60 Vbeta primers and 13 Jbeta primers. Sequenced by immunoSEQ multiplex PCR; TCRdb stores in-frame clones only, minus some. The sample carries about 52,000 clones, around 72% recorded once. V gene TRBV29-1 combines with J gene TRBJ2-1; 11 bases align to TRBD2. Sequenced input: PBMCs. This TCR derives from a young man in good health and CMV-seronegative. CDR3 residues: CSVGELAGAGEQFF. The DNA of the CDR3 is TGCAGCGTTGGGGAACTAGCGGGAGCGGGGGAGCAGTTCTTC.